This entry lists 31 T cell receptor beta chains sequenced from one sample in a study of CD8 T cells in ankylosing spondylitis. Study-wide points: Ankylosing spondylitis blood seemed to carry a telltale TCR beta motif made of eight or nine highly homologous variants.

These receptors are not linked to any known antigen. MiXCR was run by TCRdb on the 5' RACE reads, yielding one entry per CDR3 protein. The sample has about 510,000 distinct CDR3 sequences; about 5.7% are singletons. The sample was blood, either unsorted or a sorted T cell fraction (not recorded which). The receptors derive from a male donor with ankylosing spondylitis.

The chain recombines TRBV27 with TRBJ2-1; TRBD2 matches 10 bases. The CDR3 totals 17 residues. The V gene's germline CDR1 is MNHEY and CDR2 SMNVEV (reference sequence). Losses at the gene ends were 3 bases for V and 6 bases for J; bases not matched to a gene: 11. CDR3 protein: CASSLFLAGASFNEQFF. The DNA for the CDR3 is TGTGCCAGCAGTTTGTTTCTAGCGGGAGCTAGCTTCAATGAGCAGTTCTTC.

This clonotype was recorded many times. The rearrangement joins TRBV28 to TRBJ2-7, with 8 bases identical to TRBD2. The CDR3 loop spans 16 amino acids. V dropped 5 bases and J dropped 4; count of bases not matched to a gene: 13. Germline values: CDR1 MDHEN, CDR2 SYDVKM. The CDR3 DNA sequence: TGTGCCAGCAGTCCCCTGGGGGCGGGAGGTTCTTACGAGCAGTACTTC. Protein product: CASSPLGAGGSYEQYF. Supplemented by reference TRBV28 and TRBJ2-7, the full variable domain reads DVKVTQSSRYLVKRTGEKVFLECVQDMDHENMFWYRQDPGLGLRLIYFSYDVKMKEKGDIPEGYSVSREKKERFSLILESASTNQTSMYLCASSPLGAGGSYEQYFGPGTRLTVT.

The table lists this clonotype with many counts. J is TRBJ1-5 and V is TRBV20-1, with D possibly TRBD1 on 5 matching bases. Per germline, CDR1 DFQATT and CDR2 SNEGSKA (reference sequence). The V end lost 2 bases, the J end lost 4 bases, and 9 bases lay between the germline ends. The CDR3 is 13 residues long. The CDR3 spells CSARKTANQPQHF. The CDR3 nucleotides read TGCAGTGCTAGAAAGACAGCTAATCAGCCCCAGCATTTT.

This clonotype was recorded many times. The chain's CDR3 is CASSLTGGSYGYTF. Written as DNA, the CDR3 is TGTGCCAGCAGTCTGACAGGGGGGAGCTATGGCTACACCTTC. The rearrangement joins TRBV12-3 or TRBV12-4 to TRBJ1-2; 9 bases line up with TRBD1. V shed 5 bases and J 4 bases; nucleotides not matched to a gene: 5. The CDR3 loop spans 14 amino acids.

As DNA, the CDR3 is TGCAGTGCATATCCCGCTGGGACGGCCTACGAGCAGTACTTC. The encoded protein is CSAYPAGTAYEQYF. The chain uses TRBV20-1 and TRBJ2-7; D might be TRBD1 or TRBD2, each matching 5 bases. CDR3 length: 14 residues. The germline V and J ends were trimmed by 6 bases and 2 bases, with 17 bases remaining between them. The germline gives CDR1 DFQATT, CDR2 SNEGSKA (reference sequence).

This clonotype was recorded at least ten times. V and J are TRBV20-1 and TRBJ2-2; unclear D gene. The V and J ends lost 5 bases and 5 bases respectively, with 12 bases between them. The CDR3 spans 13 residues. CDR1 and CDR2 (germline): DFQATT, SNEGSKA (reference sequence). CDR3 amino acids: CSAGAVRTGELFF. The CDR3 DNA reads TGCAGTGCTGGAGCCGTAAGGACCGGGGAGCTGTTTTTT.

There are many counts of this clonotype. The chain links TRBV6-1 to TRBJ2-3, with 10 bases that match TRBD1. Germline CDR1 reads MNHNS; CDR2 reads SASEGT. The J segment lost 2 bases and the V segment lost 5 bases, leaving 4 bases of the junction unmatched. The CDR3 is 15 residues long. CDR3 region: CASSRDRGNTDTQYF. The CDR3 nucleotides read TGTGCCAGCAGTAGGGACAGGGGCAACACAGATACGCAGTATTTT.

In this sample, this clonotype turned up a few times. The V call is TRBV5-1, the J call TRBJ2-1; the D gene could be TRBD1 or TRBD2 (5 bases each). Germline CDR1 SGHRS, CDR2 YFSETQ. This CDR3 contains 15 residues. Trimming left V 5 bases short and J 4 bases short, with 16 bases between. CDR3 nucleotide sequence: TGCGCCAGCAGGCTAGGGACCCCTAGGTACAATGAGCAGTTCTTC. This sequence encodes CASRLGTPRYNEQFF.

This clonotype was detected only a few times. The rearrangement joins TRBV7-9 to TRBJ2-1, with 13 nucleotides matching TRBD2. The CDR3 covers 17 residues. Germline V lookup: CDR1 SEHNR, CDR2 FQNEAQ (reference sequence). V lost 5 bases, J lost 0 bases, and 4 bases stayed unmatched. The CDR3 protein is CASSGTSGKSSYNEQFF. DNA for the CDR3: TGTGCCAGCAGCGGGACTAGCGGGAAGTCCTCCTACAATGAGCAGTTCTTC.

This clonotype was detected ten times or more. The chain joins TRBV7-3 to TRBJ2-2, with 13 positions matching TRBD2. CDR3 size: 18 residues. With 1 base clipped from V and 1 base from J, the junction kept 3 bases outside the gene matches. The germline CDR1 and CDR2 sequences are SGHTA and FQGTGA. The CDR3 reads CASSLKTSGGKNTGELFF. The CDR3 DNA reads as TGTGCCAGCAGCTTAAAGACTAGCGGGGGGAAGAACACCGGGGAGCTGTTTTTT.

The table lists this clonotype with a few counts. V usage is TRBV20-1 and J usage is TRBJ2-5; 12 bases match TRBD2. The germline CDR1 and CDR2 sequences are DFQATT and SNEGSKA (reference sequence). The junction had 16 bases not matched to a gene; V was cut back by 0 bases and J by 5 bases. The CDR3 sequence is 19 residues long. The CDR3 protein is CSARDRGLAGLWVGETQYF. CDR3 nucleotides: TGCAGTGCTAGAGATCGGGGACTAGCGGGCCTTTGGGTTGGGGAGACCCAGTACTTC.

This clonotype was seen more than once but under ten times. CDR3 protein: CSARDLTANSFSGNTIYF. Here the CDR3 DNA reads TGCAGTGCTAGAGACTTGACAGCTAATTCCTTCTCTGGAAACACCATATATTTT. V gene TRBV20-1 combines with J gene TRBJ1-3; a weak D match, TRBD1 (5 bases). In germline, CDR1 is DFQATT, CDR2 SNEGSKA (reference sequence). CDR3 length: 18 amino acids. V was shortened by 0 bases and J by 0 bases, with 18 bases between the two germline ends.

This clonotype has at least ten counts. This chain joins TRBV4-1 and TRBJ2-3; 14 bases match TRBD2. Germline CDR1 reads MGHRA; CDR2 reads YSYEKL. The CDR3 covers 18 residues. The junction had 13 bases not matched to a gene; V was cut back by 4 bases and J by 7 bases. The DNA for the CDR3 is TGCGCCAGCAGCCGACCGGGACTAGCGGGGGCCCTCGAGAATACGCAGTATTTT. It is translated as CASSRPGLAGALENTQYF.

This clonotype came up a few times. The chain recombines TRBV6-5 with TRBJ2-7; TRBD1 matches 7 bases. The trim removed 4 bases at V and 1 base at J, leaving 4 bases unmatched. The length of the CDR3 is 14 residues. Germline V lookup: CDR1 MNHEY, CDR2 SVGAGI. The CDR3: CASSSGQFSYEQYF. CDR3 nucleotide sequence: TGTGCCAGCAGTTCGGGACAGTTTTCCTACGAGCAGTACTTC.

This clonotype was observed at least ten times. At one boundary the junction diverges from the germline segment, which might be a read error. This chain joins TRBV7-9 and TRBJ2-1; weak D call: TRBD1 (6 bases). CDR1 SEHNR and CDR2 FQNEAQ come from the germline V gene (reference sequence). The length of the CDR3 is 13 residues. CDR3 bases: TGCGCCAGCAGCTTGAGGGGGTACAATGAGCAGTTCTTC. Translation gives CASSLRGYNEQFF.

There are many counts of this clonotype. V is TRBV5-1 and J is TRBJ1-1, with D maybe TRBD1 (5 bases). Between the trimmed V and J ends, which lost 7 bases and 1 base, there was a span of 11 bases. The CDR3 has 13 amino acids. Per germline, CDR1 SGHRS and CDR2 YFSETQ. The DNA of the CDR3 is TGCGCCAGCCTCCTTCAGGGGAACACTGAAGCTTTCTTT. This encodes CASLLQGNTEAFF. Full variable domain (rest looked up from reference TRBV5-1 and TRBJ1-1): KAGVTQTPRYLIKTRGQQVTLSCSPISGHRSVSWYQQTPGQGLQFLFEYFSETQRNKGNFPGRFSGRQFSNSRSEMNVSTLELGDSALYLCASLLQGNTEAFFGQGTRLTVV.

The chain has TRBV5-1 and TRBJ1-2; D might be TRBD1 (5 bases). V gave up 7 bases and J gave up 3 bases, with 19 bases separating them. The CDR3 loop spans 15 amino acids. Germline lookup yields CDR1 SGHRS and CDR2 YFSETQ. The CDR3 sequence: CASRVVQGHDYGYTF. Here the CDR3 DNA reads TGCGCCAGCCGCGTGGTTCAGGGTCACGACTATGGCTACACCTTC.

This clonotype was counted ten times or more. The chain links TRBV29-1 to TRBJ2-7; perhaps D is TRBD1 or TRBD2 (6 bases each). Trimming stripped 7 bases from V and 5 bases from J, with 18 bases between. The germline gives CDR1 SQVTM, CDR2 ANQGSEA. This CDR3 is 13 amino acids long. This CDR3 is CSARGQRVHEQYF. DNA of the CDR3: TGCAGCGCCCGAGGACAGCGGGTACACGAGCAGTACTTC.

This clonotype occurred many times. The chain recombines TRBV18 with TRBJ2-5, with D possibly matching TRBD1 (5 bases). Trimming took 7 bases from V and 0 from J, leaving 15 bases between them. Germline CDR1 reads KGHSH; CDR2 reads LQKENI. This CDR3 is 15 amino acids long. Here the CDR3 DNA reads TGTGCCAGCTTGCCACGTGGCAGGGACCAAGAGACCCAGTACTTC. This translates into CASLPRGRDQETQYF. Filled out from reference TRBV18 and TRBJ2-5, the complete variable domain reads NAGVMQNPRHLVRRRGQEARLRCSPMKGHSHVYWYRQLPEEGLKFMVYLQKENIIDESGMPKERFSAEFPKEGPSILRIQQVVRGDSAAYFCASLPRGRDQETQYFGPGTRLLVL.

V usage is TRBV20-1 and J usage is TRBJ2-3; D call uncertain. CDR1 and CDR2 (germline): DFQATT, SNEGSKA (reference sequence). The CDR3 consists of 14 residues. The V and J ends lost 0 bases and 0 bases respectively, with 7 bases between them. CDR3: CSARDPRSTDTQYF. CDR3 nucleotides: TGCAGTGCTAGAGATCCCAGAAGCACAGATACGCAGTATTTT.

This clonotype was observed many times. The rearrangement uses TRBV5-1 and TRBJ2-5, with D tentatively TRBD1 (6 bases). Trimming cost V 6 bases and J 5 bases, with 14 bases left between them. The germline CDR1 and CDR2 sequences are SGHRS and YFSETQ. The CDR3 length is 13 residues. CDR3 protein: CASKGDLAETQYF. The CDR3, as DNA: TGCGCCAGCAAGGGGGACCTGGCGGAGACCCAGTACTTC.

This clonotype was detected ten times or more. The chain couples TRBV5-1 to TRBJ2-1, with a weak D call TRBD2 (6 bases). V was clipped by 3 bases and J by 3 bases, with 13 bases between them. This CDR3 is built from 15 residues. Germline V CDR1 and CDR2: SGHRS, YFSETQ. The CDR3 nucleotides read TGCGCCAGCAGCTGGGGGGTTGCGGGCTACAATGAGCAGTTCTTC. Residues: CASSWGVAGYNEQFF.

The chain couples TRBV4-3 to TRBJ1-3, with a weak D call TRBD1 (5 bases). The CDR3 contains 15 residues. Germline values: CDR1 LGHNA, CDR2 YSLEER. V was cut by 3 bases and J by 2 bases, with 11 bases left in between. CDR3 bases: TGCGCCAGCAGCCAGACACAGGTGCCTGGAAACACCATATATTTT. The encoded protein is CASSQTQVPGNTIYF.

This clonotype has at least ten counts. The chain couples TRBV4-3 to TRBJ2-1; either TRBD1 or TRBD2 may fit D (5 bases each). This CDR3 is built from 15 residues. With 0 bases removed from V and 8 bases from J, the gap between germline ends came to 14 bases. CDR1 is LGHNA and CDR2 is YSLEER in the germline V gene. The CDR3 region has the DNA TGCGCCAGCAGCCAAGATGTGCCGGGGCGGGATGAGCAGTTCTTC. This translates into CASSQDVPGRDEQFF.

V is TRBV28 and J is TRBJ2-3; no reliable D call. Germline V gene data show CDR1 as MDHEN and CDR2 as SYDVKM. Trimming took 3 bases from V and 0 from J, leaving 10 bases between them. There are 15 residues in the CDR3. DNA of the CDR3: TGTGCCAGCAGTTTTGTGGGGTCCAGCACAGATACGCAGTATTTT. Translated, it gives CASSFVGSSTDTQYF.

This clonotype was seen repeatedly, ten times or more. Written as DNA, the CDR3 is TGTGCCAGCAGCTGGAGGGGTAACGGGGAGCTGTTTTTT. It is translated as CASSWRGNGELFF. The V call is TRBV7-2, the J call TRBJ2-2, with TRBD2 as a possible D gene (6 bases). Germline V lookup: CDR1 SGHTA, CDR2 FQGNSA. CDR3 size: 13 residues. The V and J ends lost 4 bases and 7 bases respectively, with 10 bases between them.

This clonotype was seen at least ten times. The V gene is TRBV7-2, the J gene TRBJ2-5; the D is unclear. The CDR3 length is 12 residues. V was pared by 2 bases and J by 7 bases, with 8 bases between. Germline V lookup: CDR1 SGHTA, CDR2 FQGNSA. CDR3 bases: TGTGCCAGCAGCTTACTCGTTCGGACCCAGTACTTC. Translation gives CASSLLVRTQYF.

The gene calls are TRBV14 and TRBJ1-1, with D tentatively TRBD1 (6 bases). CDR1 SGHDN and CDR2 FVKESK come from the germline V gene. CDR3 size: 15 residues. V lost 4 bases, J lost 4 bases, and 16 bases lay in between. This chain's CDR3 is CASSRHRGLLTEAFF. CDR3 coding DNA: TGTGCCAGCAGCCGCCATCGGGGGCTACTCACTGAAGCTTTCTTT.

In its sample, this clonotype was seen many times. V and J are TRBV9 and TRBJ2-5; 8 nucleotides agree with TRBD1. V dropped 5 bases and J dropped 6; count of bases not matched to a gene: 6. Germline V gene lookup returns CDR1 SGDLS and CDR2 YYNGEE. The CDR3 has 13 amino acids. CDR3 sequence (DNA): TGTGCCAGCAGTCGAGGACAGGGTCAGACCCAGTACTTC. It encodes CASSRGQGQTQYF.

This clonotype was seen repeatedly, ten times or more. DNA of the CDR3: TGTGCCAGCAGCTTAGCGGCCACAGATACGCAGTATTTT. Its protein is CASSLAATDTQYF. The genes are TRBV7-9 and TRBJ2-3; D unclear. The V gene lost 0 bases and the J gene lost 2 bases, with 3 bases spanning the gap. Per germline, CDR1 SEHNR and CDR2 FQNEAQ (reference sequence). The CDR3 is 13 residues long. The complete variable domain, with remaining parts taken from reference TRBV7-9 and TRBJ2-3, reads DTGVSQNPRHKITKRGQNVTFRCDPISEHNRLYWYRQTLGQGPEFLTYFQNEAQLEKSRLLSDRFSAERPKGSFSTLEIQRTEQGDSAMYLCASSLAATDTQYFGPGTRLTVL.

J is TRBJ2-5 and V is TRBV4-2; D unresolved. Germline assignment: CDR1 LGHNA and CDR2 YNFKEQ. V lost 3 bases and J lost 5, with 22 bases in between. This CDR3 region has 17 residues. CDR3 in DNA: TGTGCCAGCAGCCACCTCTCCCTGAACCCCTCGGTGGAGACCCAGTACTTC. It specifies CASSHLSLNPSVETQYF.